Ten or more counts support the clone carrying this T cell receptor beta chain. Its antigen remains unidentified. The sample originates from a study of T-cell memory formation after mild COVID-19. Study in general: TCR clustering was largely donor specific.

After 5'RACE with constant-segment primers, TCR alpha and TCR beta cDNA libraries carrying sample barcodes and UMIs were obtained. TCRdb itself ran the 5' RACE reads through MiXCR, one entry per CDR3 protein. The table has roughly 370,000 distinct CDR3 sequences, approximately 16% seen once. Study findings and constraints: The study found contracting CD4+ clones mainly in CM and EM and contracting CD8+ clones in EMRA. Pre-infection memory carried some responding clones, suggesting that cross-reactive memory joined.

CDR1 is SGHRS, CDR2 YFSETQ, per germline. Trimming stripped 2 bases from V and 0 bases from J, with 8 bases between. This CDR3 spans 15 amino acids. This sequence originates from a man aged 18 to 29 who had mild COVID-19 (a few samples of this study predate the infection). Cell type and time point are not known. Sequencing was done on a sample of PBMCs or a T cell subset sorted from them (not recorded which). The chain couples TRBV5-1 to TRBJ2-2, with D possibly being TRBD2 (6 bases). The CDR3 spells CASSFTSPNTGELFF. In nucleotides, the CDR3 is TGCGCCAGCAGCTTCACTAGCCCGAACACCGGGGAGCTGTTTTTT.